This entry is about one T cell receptor (beta chain). Antigen unknown. At one boundary the junction diverges from the germline segment, which might be a read error. The data were obtained in a study of OX40 agonist ivuxolimab in advanced cancers. Turning to the study itself: Prior checkpoint blockade (anti-PD-1, anti-PD-L1 or anti-CTLA-4) was permitted; approximately 44% had it.

CDR3 length: 11 amino acids. Germline CDR1 reads MNHEY; CDR2 reads SVGAGI. Broader study findings: There were, on average, more expanded clones in CD8+ T cells than in CD4+. Among some nonresponders, normalized T-cell clonal expansion was also low.

Baseline was the first blood sampling point, followed by cycle 4 day 1 and cycle 7 day 1. The method was immunoSEQ multiplex PCR; TCRdb's version includes in-frame clones alone and lacks a portion of them. Here the sample spans 49,000 or so clones, 89% being singletons. This rearrangement joins TRBV6-5 to TRBJ2-5, with D unresolved. The clonotype originates from an adult with an advanced solid tumor such as melanoma, head and neck, liver or kidney cancer. Sequencing was performed on CD4+ or CD8+ T cells sorted from blood, taken in a trial of the OX40 agonist ivuxolimab. The CDR3 spells CASITQGTQYF. The CDR3, as DNA: TGTGCCAGCATTACGCAAGGGACCCAGTACTTC.